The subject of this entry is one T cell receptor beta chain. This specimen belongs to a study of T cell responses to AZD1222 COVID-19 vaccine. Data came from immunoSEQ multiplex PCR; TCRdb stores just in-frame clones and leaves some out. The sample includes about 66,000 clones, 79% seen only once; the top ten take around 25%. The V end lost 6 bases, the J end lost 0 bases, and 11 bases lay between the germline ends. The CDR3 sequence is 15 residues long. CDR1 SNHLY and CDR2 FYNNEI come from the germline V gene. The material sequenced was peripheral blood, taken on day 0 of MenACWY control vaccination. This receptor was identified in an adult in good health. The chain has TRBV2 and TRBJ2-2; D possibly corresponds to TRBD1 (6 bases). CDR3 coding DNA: TGTGCCAGCAGCCGGGACACCCCGAACACCGGGGAGCTGTTTTTT. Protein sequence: CASSRDTPNTGELFF.